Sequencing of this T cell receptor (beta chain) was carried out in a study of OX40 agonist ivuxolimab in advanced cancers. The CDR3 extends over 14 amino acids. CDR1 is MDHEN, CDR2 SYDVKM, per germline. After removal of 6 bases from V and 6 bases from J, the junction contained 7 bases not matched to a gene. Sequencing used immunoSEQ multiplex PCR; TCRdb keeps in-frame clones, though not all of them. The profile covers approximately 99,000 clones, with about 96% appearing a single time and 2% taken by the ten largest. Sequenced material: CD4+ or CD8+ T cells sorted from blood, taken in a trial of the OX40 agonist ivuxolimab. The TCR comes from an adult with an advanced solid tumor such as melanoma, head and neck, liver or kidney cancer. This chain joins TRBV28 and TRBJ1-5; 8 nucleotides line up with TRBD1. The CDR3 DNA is TGTGCCAGCAGGGACTCAGGGGGCGGTCAGCCCCAGCATTTT. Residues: CASRDSGGGQPQHF.